A single sample gave rise to the 21 T cell receptor beta chains below, sequenced in a study of shared clonotypes between healthy human individuals. Clones were sequenced by immunoSEQ multiplex PCR, and TCRdb holds only the in-frame ones, with some missing. This table has over a million clones, around 97% appearing once. Sequenced: naive CD4+ T cells sorted from blood. Subset of the sample: CD45RA+ positively selected. These receptors were obtained from a man younger than 45 in good health.

The chain is built from TRBV7-9 and TRBJ1-2, with D hard to call. CDR3 size: 15 residues. V lost 5 bases, J lost 4 bases, and 17 bases lay in between. Germline V gene data show CDR1 as SEHNR and CDR2 as FQNEAQ (reference sequence). In DNA, the CDR3 is TGTGCCAGCAGCACCCTTCATGGAAAGACCTATGGCTACACCTTC. Translating gives CASSTLHGKTYGYTF.

V usage is TRBV9 and J usage is TRBJ2-5; TRBD1 matches at 9 bases. The CDR3 is made up of 16 amino acids. The V and J ends lost 0 bases and 2 bases, in that order; junction bases with no gene match: 5. Per germline, CDR1 SGDLS and CDR2 YYNGEE. As DNA, the CDR3 is TGTGCCAGCAGCGTAGTAGGGACAGGGATACAAGAGACCCAGTACTTC. This sequence encodes CASSVVGTGIQETQYF.

The chain uses TRBV6-5 and TRBJ2-5, with 10 bases matching TRBD2. This CDR3 spans 14 amino acids. Trimming at V came to 6 bases and at J to 3 bases, leaving 4 bases not matched to a gene. Germline V gives CDR1 MNHEY, CDR2 SVGAGI. The CDR3 nucleotides are TGTGCCAGCAGCTATCTAGCGGGAGAAGAGACCCAGTACTTC. Translating it yields CASSYLAGEETQYF.

The chain carries TRBV19 and TRBJ1-5; possibly TRBD1 for D (5 bases). This CDR3 is 13 amino acids long. Trimming took 3 bases from V and 5 from J, leaving 8 bases between them. Germline V gene data show CDR1 as LNHDA and CDR2 as SQIVND (reference sequence). CDR3 sequence reads: CASSIRVHQPQHF. The CDR3 region has the DNA TGTGCCAGTAGTATCAGGGTTCATCAGCCCCAGCATTTT.

About this clone: Its ends do not fully match the called genes, so a read error is possible. V and J are TRBV5-6 and TRBJ1-4, with 7 bases matching TRBD1. Germline values: CDR1 SGHDT, CDR2 YYEEEE. The CDR3 is made up of 14 amino acids. Written as DNA, the CDR3 is TGTGCCAACAGCTTGGTGGGGACAGATGAAAAACTGTTTTTT. As protein: CANSLVGTDEKLFF. Drawing the rest from reference TRBV5-6 and TRBJ1-4, the complete variable domain is DAGVTQSPTHLIKTRGQQVTLRCSPKSGHDTVSWYQQALGQGPQFIFQYYEEEERQRGNFPDRFSGHQFPNYSSELNVNALLLGDSALYLCANSLVGTDEKLFFGSGTQLSVL.

This rearrangement joins TRBV5-4 to TRBJ1-5; D ambiguous. Trimming stripped 0 bases from V and 4 bases from J, with 8 bases between. CDR3 size: 14 residues. CDR1 is SGHNT, CDR2 YYREEE, per germline (reference sequence). This chain's CDR3 is CASSLDAANQPQHF. The CDR3 DNA follows: TGTGCCAGCAGCTTGGATGCAGCAAATCAGCCCCAGCATTTT.

This chain uses TRBV13 with TRBJ2-5; possible D gene TRBD2, 5 bases. Trimming took 5 bases from V and 5 from J, leaving 18 bases between them. Germline V CDR1 and CDR2: PRHDT, FYEKMQ (reference sequence). The CDR3 sequence is 15 residues long. The CDR3 here is CASSQGLSRFETQYF. In DNA form, the CDR3 reads TGTGCCAGCAGCCAAGGACTTTCCCGGTTCGAGACCCAGTACTTC.

The chain couples TRBV18 to TRBJ2-1; D uncertain. V dropped 3 bases and J dropped 5 bases, with 14 bases sitting between them. CDR3 length: 15 amino acids. CDR1 is KGHSH, CDR2 LQKENI, per germline. The CDR3 is CASSPRQALDNEQFF. The CDR3 DNA follows: TGTGCCAGCTCACCGAGGCAAGCCCTGGACAATGAGCAGTTCTTC.

The rearrangement joins TRBV29-1 to TRBJ2-6, with unresolved D. Trimming removed 7 bases at V and 0 bases at J, with 7 bases between. Per the germline V gene, CDR1 is SQVTM and CDR2 is ANQGSEA. This CDR3 is built from 13 residues. The CDR3 region is CSAYNSGANVLTF. The CDR3 region has the DNA TGCAGCGCCTACAACTCTGGGGCCAACGTCCTGACTTTC.

The chain links TRBV6-4 to TRBJ2-3, with 12 bases aligning to TRBD2. This CDR3 has 16 amino acids. V dropped 6 bases and J dropped 2; count of bases not matched to a gene: 6. Per germline, CDR1 MRHNA and CDR2 SNTAGT. CDR3 region: CASSLAGGPPTDTQYF. The CDR3 DNA reads as TGTGCCAGCAGCCTAGCGGGAGGGCCCCCCACAGATACGCAGTATTTT.

The gene calls are TRBV5-1 and TRBJ2-7; D unclear. Trimming took off 1 base at V and 2 bases at J, with 10 bases between the two ends. The germline V gene has CDR1 SGHRS and CDR2 YFSETQ. This CDR3 has 14 amino acids. The CDR3 protein is CASSLITRAYEQYF. CDR3 DNA: TGCGCCAGCAGCTTGATAACCCGGGCCTACGAGCAGTACTTC.

J is TRBJ2-6 and V is TRBV28, with D tentatively TRBD1 or TRBD2 (6 bases each). The CDR3 extends over 16 amino acids. CDR1 is MDHEN and CDR2 is SYDVKM in the germline V gene. Trimming pared 7 bases from V and 4 bases from J, leaving 17 bases between. In DNA form, the CDR3 reads TGTGCCAGCACATCCCGGAGGGGGGCCGGGGCCAACGTCCTGACTTTC. This codes for CASTSRRGAGANVLTF.

V gene TRBV19 combines with J gene TRBJ1-5; D not resolved. CDR1 is LNHDA and CDR2 is SQIVND in the germline V gene (reference sequence). V was cut by 5 bases and J by 7 bases, with 12 bases left in between. This CDR3 is 13 amino acids long. Written as DNA, the CDR3 is TGTGCCAGTAGTGTGGACCGGACCCAGCCCCAGCATTTT. Protein sequence: CASSVDRTQPQHF.

The DNA of the CDR3 is TGTGCCAGCAGTACCCTTGGTGGGGGCCACGAGCAGTACTTC. Its translation is CASSTLGGGHEQYF. This chain connects TRBV6-5 to TRBJ2-7; tentatively, D is TRBD1 (6 bases). Germline loops: CDR1 MNHEY, CDR2 SVGAGI. The CDR3 is made up of 14 amino acids. V gave up 5 bases and J gave up 5 bases, with 16 bases separating them.

As for this clone: One junction end disagrees with the germline gene, perhaps due to a read error. The rearrangement joins TRBV30 to TRBJ2-3; 9 bases map to TRBD1. The CDR3 has 17 residues. The germline V gene has CDR1 GTSNPN and CDR2 SVGIG (reference sequence). Here the CDR3 DNA reads TGTGCCTGGAGTGTTCTGGGGACAGGGCTTAGCACAGGTACGCAGTATTTT. Translated, it gives CAWSVLGTGLSTGTQYF.

The V and J genes are TRBV28 and TRBJ2-5, with 9 positions matching TRBD2. Trimming cost V 5 bases and J 0 bases; bases outside gene matches: 10. The CDR3 runs to 17 residues. The germline gives CDR1 MDHEN, CDR2 SYDVKM. In nucleotides, the CDR3 is TGTGCCAGCAGTCACAACCTAGCGGGGCTCAACCAAGAGACCCAGTACTTC. Residues: CASSHNLAGLNQETQYF.

The chain combines TRBV6-5 with TRBJ1-4, with D hard to call. Trimming took 3 bases from V and 0 from J, leaving 8 bases between them. The CDR3 has 15 residues. Per the germline V gene, CDR1 is MNHEY and CDR2 is SVGAGI. The CDR3 region is CASSYEGPTNEKLFF. CDR3 DNA: TGTGCCAGCAGTTATGAAGGGCCAACTAATGAAAAACTGTTTTTT.

The chain joins TRBV19 to TRBJ1-5; D unresolved. This CDR3 contains 15 residues. Germline V gene data show CDR1 as LNHDA and CDR2 as SQIVND (reference sequence). The V gene lost 7 bases and the J gene lost 4 bases, with 17 bases spanning the gap. The chain's CDR3 is CASTGNGLRNQPQHF. Written as DNA, the CDR3 is TGTGCCAGTACCGGGAACGGCCTGCGGAATCAGCCCCAGCATTTT. The full variable domain, rest sourced from reference TRBV19 and TRBJ1-5, is DGGITQSPKYLFRKEGQNVTLSCEQNLNHDAMYWYRQDPGQGLRLIYYSQIVNDFQKGDIAEGYSVSREKKESFPLTVTSAQKNPTAFYLCASTGNGLRNQPQHFGDGTRLSIL.

The CDR3 loop reads CASSVVGQGNEQFF. The DNA of the CDR3 is TGTGCCAGCAGCGTAGTGGGACAGGGGAATGAGCAGTTCTTC. The J gene is TRBJ2-1, the V gene TRBV9; TRBD1 agrees at 10 bases. The CDR3 contains 14 residues. Germline CDR1 SGDLS, CDR2 YYNGEE. V was clipped by 0 bases and J by 7 bases; unmatched bases: 1.

This rearrangement joins TRBV5-1 to TRBJ2-7; 9 bases are a match to TRBD2. This CDR3 is built from 14 residues. With 1 base clipped from V and 5 bases from J, the junction kept 4 bases outside the gene matches. Germline V gene lookup returns CDR1 SGHRS and CDR2 YFSETQ. The CDR3 sequence is CASSLLGLANEQYF. The CDR3 region has the DNA TGCGCCAGCAGCTTGTTGGGACTAGCTAACGAGCAGTACTTC. Supplemented by reference TRBV5-1 and TRBJ2-7, the full variable domain reads KAGVTQTPRYLIKTRGQQVTLSCSPISGHRSVSWYQQTPGQGLQFLFEYFSETQRNKGNFPGRFSGRQFSNSRSEMNVSTLELGDSALYLCASSLLGLANEQYFGPGTRLTVT.

V gene TRBV15 combines with J gene TRBJ2-1; D may be TRBD2 (6 bases). V was shortened by 0 bases and J by 2 bases, with 11 bases between the two germline ends. The germline V gene has CDR1 LNHNV and CDR2 YYDKDF (reference sequence). The CDR3 runs to 16 residues. CDR3 residues: CATSRDVGLAYNEQFF. The CDR3 DNA follows: TGTGCCACCAGCAGAGATGTGGGACTGGCCTACAATGAGCAGTTCTTC.